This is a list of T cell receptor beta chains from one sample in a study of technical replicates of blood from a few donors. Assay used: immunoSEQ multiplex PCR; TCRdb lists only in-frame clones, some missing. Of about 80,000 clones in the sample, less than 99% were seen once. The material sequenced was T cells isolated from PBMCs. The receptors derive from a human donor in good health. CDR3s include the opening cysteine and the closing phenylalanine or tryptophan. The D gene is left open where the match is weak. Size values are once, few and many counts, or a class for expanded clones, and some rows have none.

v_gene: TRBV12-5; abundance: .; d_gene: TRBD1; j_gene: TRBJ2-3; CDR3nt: TGTGCTAGTGGTCTGGACAGGGGCACAGATACGCAGTATTTT; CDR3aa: CASGLDRGTDTQYF
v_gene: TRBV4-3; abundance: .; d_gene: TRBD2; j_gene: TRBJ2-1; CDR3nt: TGCGCCAGCAGCCAGACCGCTTTACCCAGCGGGAGGGCCTACGGAATCAATGAGCAGTTCTTC; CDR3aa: CASSQTALPSGRAYGINEQFF
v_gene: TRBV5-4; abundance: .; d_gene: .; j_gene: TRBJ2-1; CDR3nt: TGTGCCAGCAGCTTGACTCGGCAGGGTTTGGATGAGCAGTTCTTC; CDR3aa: CASSLTRQGLDEQFF
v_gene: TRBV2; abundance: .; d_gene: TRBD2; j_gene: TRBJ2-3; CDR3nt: TGTGCCAGCACAAGACTAGCGGGGACTAGCACAGATACGCAGTATTTT; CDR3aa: CASTRLAGTSTDTQYF
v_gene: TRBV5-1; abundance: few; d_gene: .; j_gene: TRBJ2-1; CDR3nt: TGCGCCAGCACCCGGACAAACTCCTACAATGAGCAGTTCTTC; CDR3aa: CASTRTNSYNEQFF
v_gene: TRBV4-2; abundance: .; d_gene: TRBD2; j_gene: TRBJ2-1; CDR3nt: TGTGCCAGCAGCCAAGATATAAGCGGGAGCAGGAATGAGCAGTTCTTC; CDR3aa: CASSQDISGSRNEQFF
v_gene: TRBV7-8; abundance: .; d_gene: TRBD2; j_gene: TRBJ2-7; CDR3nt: TGTGCCAGCAGCCAGACTAGCGGGAGGGCGGACGAGCAGTACTTC; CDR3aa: CASSQTSGRADEQYF
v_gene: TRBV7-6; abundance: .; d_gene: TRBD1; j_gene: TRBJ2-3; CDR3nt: TGTGCCAGCAGCTTATGGGACAGGGACACAGATACGCAGTATTTT; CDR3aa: CASSLWDRDTDTQYF
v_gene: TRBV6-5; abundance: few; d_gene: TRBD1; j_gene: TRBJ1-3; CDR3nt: TGTGCCAGCAGTCGACAGGGTTCACACACCATATATTTT; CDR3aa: CASSRQGSHTIYF
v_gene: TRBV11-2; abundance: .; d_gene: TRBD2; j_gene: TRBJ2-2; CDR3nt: TGTGCCAGCAGCCGTAGCGGGAGAAACACCGGGGAGCTGTTTTTT; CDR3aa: CASSRSGRNTGELFF
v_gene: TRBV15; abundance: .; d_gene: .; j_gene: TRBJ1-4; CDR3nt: TGTGCCACCAGCCGTATAGGGGTACTTAATGAAAAACTGTTTTTT; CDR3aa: CATSRIGVLNEKLFF
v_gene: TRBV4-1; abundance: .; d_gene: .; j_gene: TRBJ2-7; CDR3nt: TGCGCCAGCAGCCATGGCCCATACGAGCAGTACTTC; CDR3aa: CASSHGPYEQYF
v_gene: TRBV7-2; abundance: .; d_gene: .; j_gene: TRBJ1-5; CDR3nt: TGTGCCAGCAGCTTAGTTTCGCAGGTCGTCAATCAGCCCCAGCATTTT; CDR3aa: CASSLVSQVVNQPQHF
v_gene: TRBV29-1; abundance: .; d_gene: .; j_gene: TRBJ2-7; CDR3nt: TGCAGCACAGGGACGTCTAGCTCCTACGAGCAGTACTTC; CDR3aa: CSTGTSSSYEQYF
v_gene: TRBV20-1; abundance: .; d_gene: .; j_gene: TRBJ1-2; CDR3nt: TGCAGTGCTAGACAGGGTAGCTACACCTTC; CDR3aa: CSARQGSYTF
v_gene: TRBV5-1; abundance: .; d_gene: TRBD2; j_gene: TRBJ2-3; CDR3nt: TGCGCCAGCAGCTTAGGTTGGACTAGCTGGGATACGCAGTATTTT; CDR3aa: CASSLGWTSWDTQYF
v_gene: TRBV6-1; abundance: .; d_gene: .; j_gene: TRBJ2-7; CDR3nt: TGTGCCAGCAGTGCAGGGACACTGACCTACGAGCAGTACTTC; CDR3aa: CASSAGTLTYEQYF
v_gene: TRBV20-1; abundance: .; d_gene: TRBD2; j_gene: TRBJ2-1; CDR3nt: TGCTCACTAGCGGCTAATGAGCAGTTCTTC; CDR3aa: CSLAANEQFF
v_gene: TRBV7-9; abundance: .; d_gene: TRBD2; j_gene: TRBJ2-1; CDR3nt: TGTGCCAGCAGCCTGATAATGGCTAGCGGGATCCGCAATGAGCAGTTCTTC; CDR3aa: CASSLIMASGIRNEQFF
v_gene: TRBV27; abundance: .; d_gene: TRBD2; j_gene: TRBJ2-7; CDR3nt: TGTGCCAGCAGTCCCAGACTAGCGGGAGCGTTCGAGCAGTACTTC; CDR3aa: CASSPRLAGAFEQYF
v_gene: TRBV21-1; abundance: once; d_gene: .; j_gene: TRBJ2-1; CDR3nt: TGTGCCAGCAGCACTCGACAGATAGCATCCTACAATGAGCAGTTCTTC; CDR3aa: CASSTRQIASYNEQFF
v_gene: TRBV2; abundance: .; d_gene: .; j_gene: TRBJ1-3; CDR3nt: TGTGCCAGCGGGGGCAGAGTTTCTGGAAACACCATATATTTT; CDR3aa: CASGGRVSGNTIYF
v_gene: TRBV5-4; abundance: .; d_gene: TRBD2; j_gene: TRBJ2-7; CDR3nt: TGTGCCAGCAGCTCTATAGCGGGAGGTAATTCAGAGCAGTACTTC; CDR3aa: CASSSIAGGNSEQYF
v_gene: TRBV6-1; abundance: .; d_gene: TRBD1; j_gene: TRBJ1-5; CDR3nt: TGTGCCAGCAGCACAGGGGGAAATCAGCCCCAGCATTTT; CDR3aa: CASSTGGNQPQHF
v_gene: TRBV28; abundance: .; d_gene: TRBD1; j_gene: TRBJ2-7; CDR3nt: TGTGCCAGCAGTCCGTCCCGGGACAGAGAATACGAGCAGTACTTC; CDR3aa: CASSPSRDREYEQYF
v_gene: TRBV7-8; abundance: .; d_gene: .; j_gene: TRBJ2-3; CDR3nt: TGTGCCAGCAGCTTAGGGTCCGGAGATACGCAGTATTTT; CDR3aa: CASSLGSGDTQYF
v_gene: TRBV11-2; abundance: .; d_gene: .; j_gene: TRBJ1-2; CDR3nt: TGTGCCAGCAGCCCGGAGTTAGGGGTAACCCTTAACTATGGCTACACCTTC; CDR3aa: CASSPELGVTLNYGYTF
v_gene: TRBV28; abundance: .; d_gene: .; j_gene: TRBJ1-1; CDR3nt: TGTGCCAGCAGGGGGGGGCCTGAAGCTTTCTTT; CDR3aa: CASRGGPEAFF
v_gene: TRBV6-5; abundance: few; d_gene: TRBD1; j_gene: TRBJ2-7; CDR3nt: TGTGCCAGCAGACAAGACAGGGTGGGGTTCGAGCAGTACTTC; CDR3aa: CASRQDRVGFEQYF